These 18 T cell receptor beta chains originate from one sample sequenced in a study of T cells in localized non-small cell lung cancer. Data came from immunoSEQ multiplex PCR; TCRdb stores just in-frame clones and leaves some out. The repertoire holds about 59,000 clones, approximately 90% seen once, with around 20% in the top ten. The sample in question was peripheral blood, obtained before any cancer treatment. The receptors here all came from a man aged 40 to 70 with stage I lung adenocarcinoma.

The gene calls are TRBV11-2 and TRBJ2-7; 11 bases align to TRBD2. Looked up from germline, CDR1 is SGHAT and CDR2 is FQNNGV. V was pared by 5 bases and J by 6 bases, with 9 bases of the junction left unmatched. The CDR3 sequence is 15 residues long. The CDR3 nucleotides read TGTGCCAGCAGCCACTTAGCGGGAGGGCCGATCGAGCAGTACTTC. The encoded protein is CASSHLAGGPIEQYF. The variable domain in full, completed from reference TRBV11-2 and TRBJ2-7, reads EAGVAQSPRYKIIEKRQSVAFWCNPISGHATLYWYQQILGQGPKLLIQFQNNGVVDDSQLPKDRFSAERLKGVDSTLKIQPAKLEDSAVYLCASSHLAGGPIEQYFGPGTRLTVT.

The rearrangement uses TRBV19 and TRBJ1-5, with D perhaps matching TRBD1 (5 bases). Germline-derived CDR1 and CDR2 are LNHDA and SQIVND (reference sequence). With 7 bases removed from V and 8 bases from J, the gap between germline ends came to 15 bases. The CDR3 extends over 13 amino acids. The CDR3 region has the DNA TGTGCCAGTACATTCACCTTAGGGGAGCCCCAGCATTTT. Its translation is CASTFTLGEPQHF.

The rearrangement uses TRBV9 and TRBJ2-2; D is possibly TRBD1 or TRBD2 (5 bases each). V dropped 6 bases and J dropped 1 base, with 10 bases sitting between them. This CDR3 is built from 14 residues. Per the germline V gene, CDR1 is SGDLS and CDR2 is YYNGEE. DNA for the CDR3: TGTGCCAGCATGAGGGGTGGGAACACCGGGGAGCTGTTTTTT. Encoded protein: CASMRGGNTGELFF. Full variable domain (missing parts from reference TRBV9 and TRBJ2-2): DSGVTQTPKHLITATGQRVTLRCSPRSGDLSVYWYQQSLDQGLQFLIQYYNGEERAKGNILERFSAQQFPDLHSELNLSSLELGDSALYFCASMRGGNTGELFFGEGSRLTVL.

This clone was found a few times. The gene calls are TRBV9 and TRBJ2-3, with D maybe TRBD1 (6 bases). V lost 0 bases and J 2 bases, leaving 10 bases between the germline ends. Germline CDR1 is SGDLS and CDR2 is YYNGEE. This CDR3 has 15 amino acids. CDR3 loop: CASSVGTGNTDTQYF. In nucleotides, the CDR3 is TGTGCCAGCAGCGTAGGCACAGGGAACACAGATACGCAGTATTTT.

The chain combines TRBV20-1 with TRBJ2-7; D not resolved. The germline gives CDR1 DFQATT, CDR2 SNEGSKA (reference sequence). Trimming shortened V by 6 bases and J by 3 bases, and 6 bases separated the two germline ends. This CDR3 has 10 amino acids. The CDR3 loop is CSAGRYEQYF. The CDR3 coding sequence is TGCAGTGCCGGACGCTACGAGCAGTACTTC.

This chain connects TRBV19 to TRBJ2-1, with 14 bases fitting TRBD2. Germline V gene lookup returns CDR1 LNHDA and CDR2 SQIVND (reference sequence). The CDR3 has 17 amino acids. Trimming took 4 bases from V and 9 from J; bases not matched to a gene: 11. The CDR3 protein is CASSRGLAGDLSREQFF. CDR3 DNA sequence: TGTGCCAGTAGTAGGGGACTAGCGGGAGATCTATCGCGTGAGCAGTTCTTC.

The gene calls are TRBV2 and TRBJ2-5; D is perhaps TRBD1 (6 bases). The CDR3 has 14 residues. Trimming pared 1 base from V and 5 bases from J, leaving 11 bases between. From germline, CDR1 is SNHLY and CDR2 FYNNEI. The CDR3 coding sequence is TGTGCCAGCAGTGAAGACAGGGTCCGGGAGACCCAGTACTTC. Translation: CASSEDRVRETQYF.

The CDR3 sequence: CASSGTVYNEQFF. The CDR3 DNA is TGTGCCAGCAGTGGGACAGTGTACAATGAGCAGTTCTTC. The V gene is TRBV6-1, the J gene TRBJ2-1; D is possibly TRBD1 (6 bases). This CDR3 comprises 13 residues. Germline CDR1 is MNHNS and CDR2 is SASEGT. V lost 4 bases and J lost 4, with 8 bases in between.

The chain employs TRBV29-1 and TRBJ1-2; 9 nucleotides align to TRBD1. The V gene end was trimmed by 5 bases and the J gene end by 8 bases; junction bases not matched to a gene: 6. There are 12 residues in the CDR3. Germline V gives CDR1 SQVTM, CDR2 ANQGSEA. This chain's CDR3 is CSVRTGERGYTF. The CDR3 bases are TGCAGCGTTCGGACAGGGGAAAGAGGCTACACCTTC.

The chain has TRBV10-3 and TRBJ1-2; 10 nucleotides match TRBD1. Germline V gene data show CDR1 as ENHRY and CDR2 as SYGVKD. Unmatched junction bases numbered 5, after V lost 0 bases and J lost 4 bases. The CDR3 contains 16 residues. The CDR3 loop is CAISESRQGAGYGYTF. The CDR3 DNA sequence: TGTGCCATCAGTGAGTCCCGACAGGGGGCAGGCTATGGCTACACCTTC.

The chain combines TRBV4-1 with TRBJ2-7; unclear D gene. Germline V lookup: CDR1 MGHRA, CDR2 YSYEKL. The CDR3 runs to 14 residues. The V end was cut by 1 base, the J end by 5 bases, with 12 bases between. The CDR3 loop reads CASSQVGRRNEQYF. The DNA for the CDR3 is TGCGCCAGCAGCCAAGTTGGACGGAGAAACGAGCAGTACTTC.

The chain has TRBV4-2 and TRBJ2-2; D unclear. Germline CDR1 LGHNA, CDR2 YNFKEQ. V dropped 1 base and J dropped 0 bases, with 6 bases sitting between them. This CDR3 has 15 amino acids. CDR3 loop: CASSQAGANTGELFF. CDR3 DNA sequence: TGTGCCAGCAGCCAAGCTGGGGCGAACACCGGGGAGCTGTTTTTT.

In nucleotides, the CDR3 is TGTGCCAGCAACAACTTTCAAGAGACCCAGTACTTC. Its translation: CASNNFQETQYF. The V gene is TRBV9, the J gene TRBJ2-5, with D unclear. Trimming shortened V by 6 bases and J by 2 bases, and 8 bases separated the two germline ends. The CDR3 is 12 amino acids. Germline CDR1 SGDLS, CDR2 YYNGEE.

This chain links TRBV30 with TRBJ1-3, with D possibly being TRBD1 (5 bases). The CDR3 has 13 amino acids. Germline V gene sequence: CDR1 GTSNPN, CDR2 SVGIG (reference sequence). With 2 bases removed from V and 2 bases from J, the gap between germline ends came to 7 bases. CDR3 protein: CAWSRGTGNTIYF. The CDR3 bases are TGTGCCTGGAGTCGGGGGACTGGAAACACCATATATTTT.

The J gene is TRBJ2-7, the V gene TRBV9, with 8 positions matching TRBD1. V lost 3 bases, J lost 0 bases, and 8 bases stayed unmatched. This CDR3 has 16 amino acids. Germline V gene data show CDR1 as SGDLS and CDR2 as YYNGEE. The CDR3 sequence is CASSADWTGYSYEQYF. The CDR3 DNA is TGTGCCAGCAGCGCCGATTGGACAGGGTACTCCTACGAGCAGTACTTC.

The rearrangement uses TRBV5-3 and TRBJ2-3; D gene ambiguous. TRBV5-3 is marked as an open reading frame, function uncertain. The CDR3 extends over 16 amino acids. Trimming shortened V by 0 bases and J by 4 bases, and 15 bases separated the two germline ends. DNA of the CDR3: TGTGCCAGAAGCTTGGGTGCGCTCCCCCGGGCAGATACGCAGTATTTT. This sequence encodes CARSLGALPRADTQYF.

This chain joins TRBV18 and TRBJ1-2; D uncertain. The CDR3 runs to 15 residues. Per germline, CDR1 KGHSH and CDR2 LQKENI. The ends were cut back, 2 bases at V and 4 bases at J, with 14 bases in the middle. The CDR3 spells CASSPERDPVYGYTF. For the CDR3, the DNA is TGTGCCAGCTCACCAGAGCGGGATCCGGTCTATGGCTACACCTTC.

The J gene is TRBJ1-2, the V gene TRBV6-5; maybe TRBD1 (6 bases). Trimming stripped 0 bases from V and 0 bases from J, with 11 bases between. CDR1 is MNHEY, CDR2 SVGAGI, per germline. The CDR3 totals 16 residues. CDR3 protein: CASSYSWGAANYGYTF. DNA for the CDR3: TGTGCCAGCAGTTACTCGTGGGGGGCCGCTAACTATGGCTACACCTTC.